The 31 T cell receptor beta chains below were found in one sample sequenced in a study of T-cell reconstitution after alpha-beta-depleted transplantation in children. As it was prepared, the TCRbeta library received unique molecular identifiers. TCRdb called the PCR reads again in MiXCR, with one record for every CDR3 protein. This repertoire shows 200,000 or so distinct CDR3 sequences, 8.4% found once; its top ten account for 35% to 45%. Source: PBMCs, mostly from graft donor cells, taken 360 days after TCRalphabeta/CD19-depleted stem cell transplant. These receptors were taken from a male patient under 10 years old who had a stem cell transplant for acute myeloid leukemia, so the T cells may come from the graft donor.

This clonotype was found a few times. This chain connects TRBV5-1 to TRBJ2-2; 8 nucleotides match TRBD2. After removal of 4 bases from V and 5 bases from J, the junction contained 7 bases not matched to a gene. Germline V gene sequence: CDR1 SGHRS, CDR2 YFSETQ. The CDR3 spans 15 residues. The CDR3 DNA is TGCGCCAGCAGCCCGCCCTCGGGGGGGACCGGGGAGCTGTTTTTT. This codes for CASSPPSGGTGELFF.

This clonotype was counted a few times. The J gene is TRBJ2-4, the V gene TRBV12-3 or TRBV12-4; 9 nucleotides line up with TRBD2. This CDR3 comprises 17 residues. V gave up 3 bases and J gave up 2 bases; unmatched junction bases: 8. The CDR3 nucleotides read TGTGCCAGCAGTTTCCAGGCGGGGGGGCTGTCCAAAAACATTCAGTACTTC. Encoded protein: CASSFQAGGLSKNIQYF.

This clonotype showed up just a few times. J is TRBJ1-1 and V is TRBV12-3 or TRBV12-4, with D maybe TRBD1 (6 bases). V lost 3 bases and J lost 11, with 19 bases in between. The CDR3 contains 14 residues. In DNA form, the CDR3 reads TGTGCCAGCAGTTTGGGGCTAGGGGGAAACGGGGCTTTCTTT. As protein: CASSLGLGGNGAFF.

This clonotype was counted many times. At one end, the junction sequence differs from germline, possibly due to a read error. J is TRBJ2-1 and V is TRBV5-1; unclear D gene. The CDR3 has 11 amino acids. Looked up from germline, CDR1 is SGHRS and CDR2 is YFSETQ. The CDR3 DNA reads TGTGCCAGCAGTTTGCTGAATGAGCAGTTCTTC. Its protein is CASSLLNEQFF.

This clonotype was counted only a few times. V and J are TRBV12-3 or TRBV12-4 and TRBJ1-2; 9 bases are shared with TRBD1. The J segment lost 8 bases and the V segment lost 3 bases, leaving 13 bases of the junction unmatched. The CDR3 is 16 amino acids. CDR3 nucleotides: TGTGCCAGCAGTTTTCGGGTCCGGACAGGGGACGGGGGCTACACCTTC. This translates into CASSFRVRTGDGGYTF.

This clonotype was seen only a few times. The chain joins TRBV12-3 or TRBV12-4 to TRBJ1-2; 12 nucleotides line up with TRBD1. The ends lost 5 bases at V and 8 bases at J; junction bases unmatched: 12. There are 16 residues in the CDR3. Here the CDR3 DNA reads TGTGCCAGCAGTCTCGCGCCGGGACAGGGGGCGAGCGGCTACACCTTC. It encodes CASSLAPGQGASGYTF.

The chain joins TRBV20-1 to TRBJ2-7, with D hard to call. Deletions cut 0 bases from V and 7 bases from J, with 13 bases between. The germline gives CDR1 DFQATT, CDR2 SNEGSKA (reference sequence). The CDR3 consists of 13 residues. This chain's CDR3 is CSARDSGPREQYF. DNA for the CDR3: TGCAGTGCTAGAGATTCCGGCCCCAGAGAGCAGTACTTC.

This clonotype appeared a few times. The CDR3 loop is CASGGSIGTDTQYF. The CDR3, as DNA: TGCGCCAGCGGGGGATCCATAGGGACAGATACGCAGTATTTT. The chain joins TRBV5-1 to TRBJ2-3; perhaps D is TRBD1 or TRBD2 (5 bases each). The CDR3 sequence is 14 residues long. Trimming removed 7 bases at V and 3 bases at J, with 15 bases between. The germline CDR1 and CDR2 sequences are SGHRS and YFSETQ.

In its sample, this clonotype was seen many times. J is TRBJ1-2 and V is TRBV3-1, with no clear D. V was trimmed by 5 bases and J by 4 bases, leaving 17 bases between them. CDR3 length equals 15 residues. Germline V CDR1 and CDR2: LGHDT, YNNKEL (reference sequence). The CDR3 protein is CASSEKARVTYGYTF. The CDR3 bases are TGTGCCAGCAGCGAAAAAGCGCGGGTGACCTATGGCTACACCTTC. The full variable domain, rest sourced from reference TRBV3-1 and TRBJ1-2, is DTAVSQTPKYLVTQMGNDKSIKCEQNLGHDTMYWYKQDSKKFLKIMFSYNNKELIINETVPNRFSPKSPDKAHLNLHINSLELGDSAVYFCASSEKARVTYGYTFGSGTRLTVV.

This clonotype was recorded many times. The chain links TRBV12-3 or TRBV12-4 to TRBJ2-1, with D tentatively TRBD1 (6 bases). V lost 6 bases and J 3 bases, leaving 21 bases between the germline ends. The CDR3 sequence is 17 residues long. CDR3 residues: CASRFLAGTLLYNEQFF. As DNA, the CDR3 is TGTGCCAGCAGATTTCTTGCCGGGACACTTCTCTACAATGAGCAGTTCTTC.

This clonotype was detected ten times or more. A junction boundary mismatches the germline segment, possibly from a read error. This chain connects TRBV7-7 to TRBJ2-1; D is possibly TRBD2 (6 bases). From germline, CDR1 is SSHAT and CDR2 FNYEAQ (reference sequence). The CDR3 covers 15 residues. The CDR3 spells CASSLGLPSYNEQFF. The CDR3 region has the DNA TGTGCTAGCAGCTTAGGACTACCCTCCTACAATGAGCAGTTCTTC.

CDR3 amino acids: CSARRGRHNPYEQYV. The CDR3 region has the DNA TGCAGTGCTAGACGGGGGAGACACAACCCCTACGAGCAGTACGTC. The chain recombines TRBV20-1 with TRBJ2-7; D possibly corresponds to TRBD2 (6 bases). CDR1 is DFQATT and CDR2 is SNEGSKA in the germline V gene (reference sequence). V was pared by 2 bases and J by 2 bases, with 16 bases between. The CDR3 loop spans 15 amino acids.

This clonotype has only a few counts. J is TRBJ2-7 and V is TRBV25-1, with D perhaps matching TRBD2 (5 bases). V was clipped by 8 bases and J by 7 bases, with 30 bases between them. The CDR3 has 17 residues. In germline, CDR1 is MGHDK, CDR2 SYGVNS. The CDR3 DNA is TGTGCCAGCCTCCGAATTAGGCCGCGGCGGAGGTGGTGGGAGCAGTACGTC. Protein: CASLRIRPRRRWWEQYV.

This clonotype was seen more than once but under ten times. The rearrangement links TRBV7-8 to TRBJ2-2; D remains ambiguous. The CDR3 extends over 14 amino acids. The germline V and J ends were trimmed by 6 bases and 3 bases, with 11 bases remaining between them. Germline V gene sequence: CDR1 SGHVS, CDR2 FQNEAQ. As DNA, the CDR3 is TGTGCCAGCAGGATAGAGGTCGACACCGGGGAGCTGTTTTTT. Its protein product is CASRIEVDTGELFF.

The CDR3 DNA reads TGTGCCAGCAGCTTGACTAGCGGGAGTTGGGAGACCCAGTACTTC. Amino acids: CASSLTSGSWETQYF. The chain is built from TRBV5-6 and TRBJ2-5; 11 positions agree with TRBD2. Per the germline V gene, CDR1 is SGHDT and CDR2 is YYEEEE. J gave up 5 bases and V 1 base, and 4 bases lay outside the gene matches. The CDR3 spans 15 residues. Looking up the rest from reference TRBV5-6 and TRBJ2-5 gives the full variable domain: DAGVTQSPTHLIKTRGQQVTLRCSPKSGHDTVSWYQQALGQGPQFIFQYYEEEERQRGNFPDRFSGHQFPNYSSELNVNALLLGDSALYLCASSLTSGSWETQYFGPGTRLLVL.

This clonotype showed up just a few times. This rearrangement joins TRBV20-1 to TRBJ1-1, with 8 positions matching TRBD1. Germline V lookup: CDR1 DFQATT, CDR2 SNEGSKA (reference sequence). The CDR3 has 14 amino acids. Losses at the gene ends were 5 bases for V and 3 bases for J; bases not matched to a gene: 8. CDR3 residues: CSAGRGLVDTEAFF. In DNA, the CDR3 is TGCAGTGCTGGCAGGGGGCTGGTGGACACTGAAGCTTTCTTT.

This clonotype was counted many times. This chain joins TRBV5-6 and TRBJ2-7; no definite D call. The V and J ends lost 3 bases and 4 bases respectively, with 14 bases between them. The germline gives CDR1 SGHDT, CDR2 YYEEEE. The CDR3 is 14 amino acids. The CDR3 DNA sequence: TGTGCCAGCAGCTCCCTCTTCAGGCAATACGAGCAGTACGTC. The encoded protein is CASSSLFRQYEQYV.

In this sample, this clonotype turned up many times. The chain recombines TRBV5-1 with TRBJ1-2; maybe TRBD1 (5 bases). The V gene lost 4 bases and the J gene lost 1 base, with 8 bases spanning the gap. This CDR3 has 13 amino acids. Germline-derived CDR1 and CDR2 are SGHRS and YFSETQ. CDR3 in DNA: TGCGCCAGCAGCGGGACTTTTAACTATGGCTACACCTTC. It encodes CASSGTFNYGYTF.

V usage is TRBV5-1 and J usage is TRBJ2-7; D may match TRBD1 or TRBD2 (5 bases each). The germline V and J ends were trimmed by 0 bases and 3 bases, with 13 bases remaining between them. Germline CDR1 reads SGHRS; CDR2 reads YFSETQ. The CDR3 covers 15 residues. The chain's CDR3 is CASSLAGTSYYEQYF. CDR3 coding DNA: TGCGCCAGCAGCTTGGCCGGGACGTCCTACTACGAGCAGTACTTC. Complete variable domain (other parts from reference TRBV5-1 and TRBJ2-7): KAGVTQTPRYLIKTRGQQVTLSCSPISGHRSVSWYQQTPGQGLQFLFEYFSETQRNKGNFPGRFSGRQFSNSRSEMNVSTLELGDSALYLCASSLAGTSYYEQYFGPGTRLTVT.

V usage is TRBV3-1 and J usage is TRBJ1-2, with a weak D call TRBD1 (5 bases). Germline V lookup: CDR1 LGHDT, CDR2 YNNKEL (reference sequence). V shed 0 bases and J shed 0 bases, with 11 bases lying between them. The CDR3 has 16 residues. CDR3 in amino acids: CASSQDRTPANYGYTF. CDR3 in DNA: TGTGCCAGCAGCCAAGATAGGACACCAGCTAACTATGGCTACACCTTC.

This clonotype was counted between two and nine times. The chain carries TRBV10-3 and TRBJ2-3; 9 nucleotides match TRBD2. The V and J ends lost 2 bases and 6 bases, in that order; junction bases with no gene match: 3. This CDR3 region has 14 residues. Germline loops: CDR1 ENHRY, CDR2 SYGVKD. The CDR3 here is CAISEASGADTQYF. In nucleotides, the CDR3 is TGTGCCATCAGTGAGGCTAGCGGGGCGGATACGCAGTATTTT.

This clonotype has at least ten counts. The chain uses TRBV7-8 and TRBJ2-2; D may match TRBD1 or TRBD2 (5 bases each). The ends were cut back, 0 bases at V and 1 base at J, with 9 bases in the middle. Germline V gives CDR1 SGHVS, CDR2 FQNEAQ. The CDR3 contains 16 residues. CDR3 protein: CASSLAGVGNTGELFF. The CDR3 bases are TGTGCCAGCAGCTTAGCGGGGGTAGGGAACACCGGGGAGCTGTTTTTT. The full variable domain, rest sourced from reference TRBV7-8 and TRBJ2-2, is GAGVSQSPRYKVAKRGQDVALRCDPISGHVSLFWYQQALGQGPEFLTYFQNEAQLDKSGLPSDRFFAERPEGSVSTLKIQRTQQEDSAVYLCASSLAGVGNTGELFFGEGSRLTVL.

This clonotype appeared many times. This chain connects TRBV10-2 to TRBJ2-3; D is undetermined. The CDR3 consists of 13 residues. V lost 0 bases to trimming and J lost 1 base, with 2 bases between them. The V gene's germline CDR1 is WSHSY and CDR2 SAAADI. The CDR3: CASSESGTDTQYF. The CDR3 region has the DNA TGCGCCAGCAGTGAGTCGGGCACAGATACGCAGTATTTT.

This clonotype was detected many times. This sequence joins TRBV12-3 or TRBV12-4 and TRBJ2-4; TRBD2 matches at 8 bases. The length of the CDR3 is 16 residues. V shed 3 bases and J 5 bases; nucleotides not matched to a gene: 9. CDR3 coding DNA: TGTGCCAGCAGTTTGAGAGCGGGGGACGTCCAAAACATTCAGTACTTC. Translation gives CASSLRAGDVQNIQYF.

The chain links TRBV6-2 or TRBV6-3 to TRBJ1-2; D is ambiguous. The V gene lost 8 bases and the J gene lost 2 bases, with 12 bases spanning the gap. Germline V gene lookup returns CDR1 MNHEY and CDR2 SVGEGT. The CDR3 extends over 13 amino acids. The CDR3 is CASSMLQNYGYTF. CDR3 nucleotide sequence: TGTGCCAGCTCAATGCTCCAGAACTATGGCTACACCTTC.

There are a few counts of this clonotype. The rearrangement uses TRBV20-1 and TRBJ2-7; 13 bases are shared with TRBD2. The V and J ends lost 3 bases and 5 bases, in that order; junction bases with no gene match: 16. CDR1 and CDR2 from the germline V gene are DFQATT and SNEGSKA (reference sequence). The CDR3 sequence is 18 residues long. The CDR3 DNA reads as TGCAGTGCTAGCGGGGGACTAGCGGGACTGAGGCAACTCCACGAGCAGTACTTC. It codes for CSASGGLAGLRQLHEQYF.

This clonotype has just a few counts. The V gene is TRBV9, the J gene TRBJ2-1; a possible D gene is TRBD2 (6 bases). The V end lost 2 bases, the J end lost 9 bases, and 15 bases lay between the germline ends. In germline, CDR1 is SGDLS, CDR2 YYNGEE. This CDR3 region has 14 residues. CDR3 region: CASSVSGEWGEQFF. The CDR3 DNA is TGTGCCAGCAGCGTTTCGGGGGAGTGGGGTGAGCAGTTCTTC.

This clonotype was counted many times. The chain employs TRBV20-1 and TRBJ2-1; D perhaps matches TRBD2 (5 bases). Germline values: CDR1 DFQATT, CDR2 SNEGSKA (reference sequence). This CDR3 contains 14 residues. With 2 bases removed from V and 6 bases from J, the gap between germline ends came to 14 bases. CDR3 sequence reads: CSARSWLASNEQFF. CDR3 nucleotide sequence: TGCAGTGCTAGATCTTGGCTAGCTTCCAATGAGCAGTTCTTC.

Turning to this clonotype: A much larger clonotype is one base distant, so this may be a read error. CDR3 region: CASSPTYDSARTDTQYF. The CDR3 bases are TGTGCCAGCAGCCCAACCTATGACAGCGCACGCACAGATACGCAGTATTTT. This chain uses TRBV5-8 with TRBJ2-3, with D maybe TRBD1 (5 bases). CDR1 is SGHTS and CDR2 is YDEGEE in the germline V gene. The CDR3 is made up of 17 amino acids. Trimming took off 4 bases at V and 1 base at J, with 19 bases between the two ends.

The chain joins TRBV7-9 to TRBJ2-5, with D perhaps TRBD1 (6 bases). Trimming took 4 bases from V and 5 from J, leaving 17 bases between them. Germline V gene sequence: CDR1 SEHNR, CDR2 FQNEAQ (reference sequence). This CDR3 comprises 15 residues. In DNA, the CDR3 is TGTGCCAGCAGCTCCCGGGACAAGGAGAGGGAGACCCAGTACTTC. Protein: CASSSRDKERETQYF.

V is TRBV6-1 and J is TRBJ2-1; 9 bases agree with TRBD2. Per the germline V gene, CDR1 is MNHNS and CDR2 is SASEGT. The V gene end was trimmed by 6 bases and the J gene end by 9 bases; junction bases not matched to a gene: 12. The CDR3 covers 15 residues. The CDR3 DNA reads as TGTGCCAGCAGCTCCCTCCGCGGGGGGGCCGGTGAGCAGTTCTTC. Encoded protein: CASSSLRGGAGEQFF.